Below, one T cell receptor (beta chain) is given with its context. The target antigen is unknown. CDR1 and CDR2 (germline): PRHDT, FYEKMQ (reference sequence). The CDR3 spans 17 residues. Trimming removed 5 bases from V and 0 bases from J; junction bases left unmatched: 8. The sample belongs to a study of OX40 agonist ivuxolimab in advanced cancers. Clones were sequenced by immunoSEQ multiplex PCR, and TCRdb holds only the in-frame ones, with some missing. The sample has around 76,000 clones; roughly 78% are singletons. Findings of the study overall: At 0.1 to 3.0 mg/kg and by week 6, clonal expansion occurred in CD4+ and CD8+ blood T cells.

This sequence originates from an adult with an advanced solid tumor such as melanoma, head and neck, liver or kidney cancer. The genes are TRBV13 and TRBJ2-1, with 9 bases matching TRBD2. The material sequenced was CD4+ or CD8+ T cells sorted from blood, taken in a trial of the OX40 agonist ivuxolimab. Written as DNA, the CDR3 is TGTGCCAGCAGCCTCCGACTAGCGGTGTTCTCCTACAATGAGCAGTTCTTC. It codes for CASSLRLAVFSYNEQFF.